The source of this TCR beta chain is a study of blood T cell dynamics during melanoma immunotherapy. Every bulk PBMC sample received the same 350 ng of DNA. The assay was immunoSEQ multiplex PCR, and TCRdb's table has in-frame clones only and misses some. The sample yields approximately 9,700 clones, about 91% seen once. The CDR3 spans 15 residues. Per the germline V gene, CDR1 is SNHLY and CDR2 is FYNNEI. Trimming took 5 bases from V and 1 from J; bases not matched to a gene: 2. Time point of the sample: pre-treatment baseline. Response was assessed by RECIST 1.1 at 12 weeks, except a couple of rapid progressors. Prior systemic cancer therapy, immunosuppressant use and other active malignancies excluded patients.

Sequences were derived from blood, sampled from a patient treated with checkpoint blockade. J is TRBJ2-2 and V is TRBV2; 9 positions match TRBD1. The TCR was taken from a human donor with melanoma. The CDR3 reads CASSMTGGNTGELFF. CDR3 in DNA: TGTGCCAGCAGTATGACAGGGGGGAACACCGGGGAGCTGTTTTTT. Looking up the rest from reference TRBV2 and TRBJ2-2 gives the full variable domain: EPEVTQTPSHQVTQMGQEVILRCVPISNHLYFYWYRQILGQKVEFLVSFYNNEISEKSEIFDDQFSVERPDGSNFTLKIRSTKLEDSAMYFCASSMTGGNTGELFFGEGSRLTVL.